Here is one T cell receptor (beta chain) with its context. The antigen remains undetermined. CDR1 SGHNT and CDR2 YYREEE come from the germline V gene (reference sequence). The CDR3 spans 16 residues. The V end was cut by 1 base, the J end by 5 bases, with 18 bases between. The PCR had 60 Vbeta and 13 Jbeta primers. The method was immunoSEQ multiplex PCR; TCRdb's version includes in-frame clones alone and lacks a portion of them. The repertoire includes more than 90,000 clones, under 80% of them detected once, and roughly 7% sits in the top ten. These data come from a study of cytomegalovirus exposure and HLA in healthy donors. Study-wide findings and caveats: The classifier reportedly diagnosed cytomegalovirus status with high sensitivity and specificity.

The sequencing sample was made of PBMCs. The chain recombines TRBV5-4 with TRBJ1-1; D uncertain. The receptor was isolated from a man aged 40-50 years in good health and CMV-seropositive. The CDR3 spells CASSLKESRSVTEAFF. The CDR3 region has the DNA TGTGCCAGCAGCTTGAAGGAGAGCCGGTCCGTGACTGAAGCTTTCTTT.